This TCR beta chain emerged from a study of early T cells in non-severe SARS-CoV-2 infection. For the study at large: The input, bulk RNA from unsorted whole blood, was sequenced, and chains were unpaired. Findings and limits, study-wide: Using VDJdb, the matching emphasized anti-spike CD8 responses while missing private and CD4 specificities.

This clonotype was recorded at least ten times. The antigen is not known. The TCR library protocol attached unique molecular identifiers to the individual cDNA molecules. Using its own MiXCR run on the 5' RACE reads, TCRdb lists one record per CDR3 protein. Altogether about 56,000 distinct CDR3 sequences are present, more than 13% being singletons, with the ten largest covering approximately 4%. V was trimmed by 10 bases and J by 5 bases, leaving 22 bases between them. CDR3 size: 15 residues. The germline gives CDR1 MNHEY, CDR2 SVGEGT. The rearrangement uses TRBV6-2 or TRBV6-3 and TRBJ2-3; D might be TRBD2 (7 bases). Sample: whole blood, taken at baseline. This sequence was found in an adult who was a healthcare worker with PCR-confirmed SARS-CoV-2 infection or an uninfected control (not recorded which). The CDR3 nucleotides read TGTGCCACCGCGGGGGCTCGGCTGGTGTTAGATACGCAGTATTTT. This encodes CATAGARLVLDTQYF.